The sequence of this T cell receptor (beta chain) was determined in a study of T cells in Graves' hyperthyroidism and ophthalmopathy. This clonotype was counted at least ten times. Its antigen is still unknown. The CDR3 runs 14 residues. Germline V gene data show CDR1 as SGHNT and CDR2 as YENEEA. Trimming cost V 5 bases and J 1 base, with 12 bases left between them. TCR beta CDR3 region amplification was performed from RNA transcripts. An initial round of RT-PCR targeting the TCR CDR3 relied on the HTBI primer set. A single record per CDR3 protein comes from TCRdb applying MiXCR to the multiplex PCR reads. Among 250,000 or so distinct CDR3 sequences listed, about a sixth were seen once. Study findings and constraints: The model forecast ophthalmopathy, anticipating it by a median about six months before onset.

The source is a woman aged 18-30 years with Graves' ophthalmopathy. The specimen was blood. This rearrangement joins TRBV11-3 to TRBJ2-7; D unresolved. CDR3 in amino acids: CASSLHGRSYEQYF. CDR3 nucleotide sequence: TGTGCCAGCAGCCTACACGGCAGGTCCTACGAGCAGTACTTC.